The clone carrying this T cell receptor beta chain was recorded a few times. This record comes from a study of T cells in Graves' hyperthyroidism and ophthalmopathy. The CDR3 extends over 14 amino acids. Trimming pared 4 bases from V and 4 bases from J, leaving 14 bases between. Germline values: CDR1 SGHRS, CDR2 YFSETQ. Researchers amplified the TCR beta CDR3 regions from RNA transcripts. The TCR CDR3 first-round RT-PCR relied on the HTBI primer set. MiXCR, run by TCRdb on the multiplex PCR reads, gives a single entry per CDR3 protein. Of over 150,000 distinct CDR3 sequences listed, about a sixth are singletons.

The chain recombines TRBV5-1 with TRBJ1-2; possible D gene TRBD1, 6 bases. The sequence came from a woman aged 45-60 years with Graves' hyperthyroidism. The sample taken for sequencing was blood. The CDR3 reads CASSEGQSFYGYTF. CDR3 DNA: TGCGCCAGCAGCGAAGGACAGTCCTTCTATGGCTACACCTTC.